The 29 T cell receptor beta chains reported below all come from one sample, sequenced in a study of T cells after yellow fever vaccination. A single record per CDR3 protein comes from TCRdb applying MiXCR to the 5' RACE reads. Found here are fewer than 400,000 distinct CDR3 sequences, about 10% of them singletons; the top ten hold less than 3.5%. The material sequenced was CD4+ T cells sorted from PBMCs, taken 45 days after the yellow fever booster vaccination. The receptors stem from a man aged 18 to 35 who received the YFV17D yellow fever vaccine.

V is TRBV18 and J is TRBJ1-1; D is perhaps TRBD1 (5 bases). V was clipped by 3 bases and J by 5 bases, with 16 bases between them. The CDR3 length is 15 residues. Germline values: CDR1 KGHSH, CDR2 LQKENI. Here the CDR3 DNA reads TGTGCCAGCTCACCCTTTACGGACGGGGGTACTGAAGCTTTCTTT. This codes for CASSPFTDGGTEAFF.

CDR3 bases: TGTGCCAGCAGCTTAGATACATACCAAGAGACCCAGTACTTC. Translation: CASSLDTYQETQYF. The J gene is TRBJ2-5, the V gene TRBV11-3, with no clear D. The CDR3 is 14 residues long. Germline lookup yields CDR1 SGHNT and CDR2 YENEEA. V lost 0 bases, J lost 0 bases, and 5 bases lay in between.

The chain carries TRBV6-5 and TRBJ1-2; TRBD1 is a possible D gene (5 bases). CDR3 length: 14 residues. Germline V gives CDR1 MNHEY, CDR2 SVGAGI. V lost 2 bases and J 4 bases, leaving 11 bases between the germline ends. The CDR3 spells CASSYNGGIYGYTF. Written as DNA, the CDR3 is TGTGCCAGCAGTTACAATGGGGGGATCTATGGCTACACCTTC.

This clonotype was seen a handful of times. CDR3 amino acids: CSARDLAGPKEQFF. The CDR3 DNA reads as TGCAGTGCTAGAGATTTGGCGGGGCCGAAGGAGCAGTTCTTC. This chain connects TRBV20-1 to TRBJ2-1, with D tentatively TRBD2 (6 bases). The germline V gene has CDR1 DFQATT and CDR2 SNEGSKA (reference sequence). The CDR3 contains 14 residues. Trimming stripped 0 bases from V and 10 bases from J, with 16 bases between.

This chain uses TRBV9 with TRBJ2-5; 10 nucleotides match TRBD2. The CDR3 runs to 16 residues. Germline CDR1 reads SGDLS; CDR2 reads YYNGEE. Trimming cost V 4 bases and J 5 bases; bases outside gene matches: 11. Here the CDR3 reads CASSQTPSGGRETQYF. The CDR3 nucleotides read TGTGCCAGCAGCCAGACGCCTAGCGGGGGCCGGGAGACCCAGTACTTC. Variable domain in full (rest from reference TRBV9 and TRBJ2-5): DSGVTQTPKHLITATGQRVTLRCSPRSGDLSVYWYQQSLDQGLQFLIQYYNGEERAKGNILERFSAQQFPDLHSELNLSSLELGDSALYFCASSQTPSGGRETQYFGPGTRLLVL.

The V call is TRBV2, the J call TRBJ2-3; D may be TRBD1 (6 bases). Germline V lookup: CDR1 SNHLY, CDR2 FYNNEI. The V end lost 7 bases, the J end lost 4 bases, and 15 bases lay between the germline ends. CDR3 length equals 14 residues. CDR3 sequence (DNA): TGTGCCAGCACAGACAGGAGGTTTTCAGATACGCAGTATTTT. This translates into CASTDRRFSDTQYF.

V is TRBV6-2 or TRBV6-3 and J is TRBJ2-1; the D is unclear. The CDR3 length is 16 residues. In germline, CDR1 is MNHEY, CDR2 SVGEGT. The V end was cut by 4 bases, the J end by 13 bases, with 26 bases between. The CDR3 here is CASSFSRRLTTISQFF. DNA of the CDR3: TGTGCCAGCAGTTTTTCTCGACGTTTGACCACCATCTCTCAGTTCTTC.

Concerning this clonotype itself: This may stem from a read error, because a much larger clone lies one nucleotide away. The rearrangement uses TRBV7-3 and TRBJ2-3; 9 bases are shared with TRBD2. Germline V lookup: CDR1 SGHTA, CDR2 FQGTGA. Trimming removed 5 bases from V and 4 bases from J; junction bases left unmatched: 7. The CDR3 contains 15 residues. The CDR3: CASSPPAGGADTQYF. CDR3 coding DNA: TGTGCCAGCAGCCCCCCAGCGGGGGGCGCAGATACGCAGTATTTT.

The chain is built from TRBV30 and TRBJ2-7; D might be TRBD2 (5 bases). Trimming left V 4 bases short and J 5 bases short, with 9 bases between. Germline lookup yields CDR1 GTSNPN and CDR2 SVGIG (reference sequence). CDR3 length equals 11 residues. The CDR3 coding sequence is TGTGCCTGGACCCAAGCGGACGAGCAGTACTTC. It encodes CAWTQADEQYF.

This clonotype was recorded many times. The chain links TRBV12-3 or TRBV12-4 to TRBJ2-3; possibly TRBD2 for D (7 bases). V dropped 1 base and J dropped 1 base, with 9 bases sitting between them. This CDR3 has 15 amino acids. The DNA of the CDR3 is TGTGCCAGCAGTTTAGAGGGGGGGCGCACAGATACGCAGTATTTT. This encodes CASSLEGGRTDTQYF.

Many counts were recorded for this clonotype. This chain joins TRBV6-1 and TRBJ2-3, with 9 bases lining up with TRBD1. The CDR3 totals 15 residues. The V gene's germline CDR1 is MNHNS and CDR2 SASEGT. Trimming cost V 4 bases and J 6 bases; bases outside gene matches: 8. CDR3 amino acids: CASSAGQGTGDTQYF. DNA of the CDR3: TGTGCCAGCAGTGCTGGACAGGGGACCGGGGATACGCAGTATTTT.

Only a few counts were recorded for this clonotype. The gene calls are TRBV10-3 and TRBJ1-1; TRBD1 is a possible D gene (6 bases). V lost 7 bases and J lost 4, with 10 bases in between. Looked up from germline, CDR1 is ENHRY and CDR2 is SYGVKD. The CDR3 runs to 12 residues. For the CDR3, the DNA is TGTGCCATCAAGGGGGGGGGCACTGAAGCTTTCTTT. Translated: CAIKGGGTEAFF.

This clonotype was counted between two and nine times. The V and J genes are TRBV20-1 and TRBJ1-2; TRBD1 might be the D (5 bases). CDR3 length equals 8 residues. From germline, CDR1 is DFQATT and CDR2 SNEGSKA (reference sequence). The DNA of the CDR3 is TGCAGCGCCGGGGGTAAGACCTTC. Its translation: CSAGGKTF.

The rearrangement links TRBV7-2 to TRBJ2-3; maybe TRBD1 (5 bases). The germline V gene has CDR1 SGHTA and CDR2 FQGNSA. V gave up 6 bases and J gave up 4 bases, with 20 bases separating them. CDR3 length: 16 amino acids. For the CDR3, the DNA is TGTGCCAGCAGGAACCAGGAAGGGGTCGTCCCAGATACGCAGTATTTT. Encoded protein: CASRNQEGVVPDTQYF.

This clonotype was counted between two and nine times. This sequence joins TRBV12-3 or TRBV12-4 and TRBJ2-5, with no clear D. This CDR3 is 16 amino acids long. V lost 8 bases to trimming and J lost 2 bases, with 21 bases between them. In nucleotides, the CDR3 is TGTGCCAGCGCACCCGATTGGGTGTGGGATCAAGAGACCCAGTACTTC. This gives the protein CASAPDWVWDQETQYF.

This clonotype was counted many times. The chain carries TRBV6-5 and TRBJ1-1; unclear D gene. Germline lookup yields CDR1 MNHEY and CDR2 SVGAGI. V shed 2 bases and J shed 1 base, with 5 bases lying between them. The CDR3 is 13 amino acids. DNA for the CDR3: TGTGCCAGCAGTTACCGCGCGAACACTGAAGCTTTCTTT. As protein: CASSYRANTEAFF.

The chain uses TRBV9 and TRBJ1-5; D perhaps matches TRBD1 (6 bases). The germline V gene encodes CDR1 SGDLS and CDR2 YYNGEE. The CDR3 loop spans 12 amino acids. Trimming pared 6 bases from V and 8 bases from J, leaving 12 bases between. Here the CDR3 reads CASTLGAEPQHF. Here the CDR3 DNA reads TGTGCCAGCACTCTGGGGGCAGAGCCCCAGCATTTT.

This clonotype was counted many times. The chain employs TRBV7-6 and TRBJ2-2, with TRBD2 matching over 8 bases. CDR3 length: 15 amino acids. Trimming took 1 base from V and 4 from J; bases not matched to a gene: 2. Germline V gene sequence: CDR1 SGHVS, CDR2 FNYEAQ. The CDR3 protein is CASSLGAGVTGELFF. CDR3 DNA: TGTGCCAGCAGCTTAGGAGCGGGGGTCACCGGGGAGCTGTTTTTT.

Many counts were recorded for this clonotype. The chain uses TRBV28 and TRBJ2-5; TRBD1 matches 9 bases. Trimming removed 2 bases from V and 4 bases from J; junction bases left unmatched: 11. This CDR3 comprises 17 residues. CDR1 is MDHEN, CDR2 SYDVKM, per germline. The CDR3 DNA reads TGTGCCAGCAGTTTACCCTCCGGGACAGGGTTGGGAGAGACCCAGTACTTC. It is translated as CASSLPSGTGLGETQYF.

The chain recombines TRBV6-4 with TRBJ2-1; 9 nucleotides agree with TRBD2. The CDR3 runs to 18 residues. Trimming cost V 6 bases and J 10 bases; bases outside gene matches: 22. Germline values: CDR1 MRHNA, CDR2 SNTAGT. For the CDR3, the DNA is TGTGCCAGCAGCCAATACCCTAGCGGGGCCTCCCTTGGATGGGAGCAGTTCTTC. This codes for CASSQYPSGASLGWEQFF.

J is TRBJ2-2 and V is TRBV15; possibly TRBD1 for D (6 bases). V was shortened by 3 bases and J by 7 bases, with 15 bases between the two germline ends. The CDR3 runs 15 residues. The germline CDR1 and CDR2 sequences are LNHNV and YYDKDF (reference sequence). CDR3: CATSSDRSFLGELFF. The CDR3 region has the DNA TGTGCCACCAGCAGCGACAGGTCGTTTCTCGGGGAGCTGTTTTTT.

This clonotype was found a few times. J is TRBJ2-2 and V is TRBV11-2; 11 bases are a match to TRBD2. V dropped 5 bases and J dropped 4; count of bases not matched to a gene: 6. The CDR3 is 16 amino acids. In germline, CDR1 is SGHAT, CDR2 FQNNGV. The CDR3 protein is CASSTLAGGLTGELFF. CDR3 in DNA: TGTGCCAGCAGCACTCTAGCGGGGGGACTCACCGGGGAGCTGTTTTTT.

This clonotype was counted at least ten times. The CDR3 coding sequence is TGTGCCAGCAGCTCGACGCCAGGGGACTATGGCTACACCTTC. Translated: CASSSTPGDYGYTF. The chain employs TRBV7-9 and TRBJ1-2, with D perhaps matching TRBD1 (6 bases). The CDR3 is made up of 14 amino acids. Germline lookup yields CDR1 SEHNR and CDR2 FQNEAQ (reference sequence). V lost 4 bases and J 3 bases, leaving 12 bases between the germline ends.

Many counts were recorded for this clonotype. This chain uses TRBV28 with TRBJ1-5; D is unresolved. Trimming pared 6 bases from V and 2 bases from J, leaving 14 bases between. The CDR3 extends over 15 amino acids. Germline V lookup: CDR1 MDHEN, CDR2 SYDVKM. The CDR3: CASSLPRWGNQPQHF. The CDR3 DNA follows: TGTGCCAGCAGCCTCCCCCGTTGGGGCAATCAGCCCCAGCATTTT. The full variable domain, in which reference TRBV28 and TRBJ1-5 provide the parts outside the CDR3, is DVKVTQSSRYLVKRTGEKVFLECVQDMDHENMFWYRQDPGLGLRLIYFSYDVKMKEKGDIPEGYSVSREKKERFSLILESASTNQTSMYLCASSLPRWGNQPQHFGDGTRLSIL.

As to this clonotype: Since a much larger clone is just one base distant, this may be a read error. This chain uses TRBV12-3 or TRBV12-4 with TRBJ2-3; no clear D gene. V gave up 0 bases and J gave up 4 bases, with 14 bases separating them. This CDR3 is built from 16 residues. The chain's CDR3 is CASSLALGPISDTQYF. CDR3 nucleotides: TGTGCCAGCAGTTTAGCGCTAGGGCCGATCTCAGATACGCAGTATTTT.

This clonotype came up many times. This chain uses TRBV12-3 or TRBV12-4 with TRBJ2-7, with TRBD1 matching 7 bases. V dropped 5 bases and J dropped 3; count of bases not matched to a gene: 4. The CDR3 is 13 amino acids. In nucleotides, the CDR3 is TGTGCCAGCAGTCCCCGGGACAGCTACGAGCAGTACTTC. Its translation: CASSPRDSYEQYF.

V and J are TRBV20-1 and TRBJ2-7, with no clear D. V lost 3 bases to trimming and J lost 6 bases, with 15 bases between them. The germline CDR1 and CDR2 sequences are DFQATT and SNEGSKA (reference sequence). CDR3 length: 13 residues. DNA of the CDR3: TGCAGTGCTAGTCTTGGGCAGAGTCGCGAGCAGTACTTC. Encoded protein: CSASLGQSREQYF.

This clonotype was detected only a few times. The chain carries TRBV4-3 and TRBJ1-6; maybe TRBD1 (6 bases). The V end was cut by 8 bases, the J end by 7 bases, with 18 bases between. CDR1 and CDR2 (germline): LGHNA, YSLEER. The CDR3 totals 15 residues. The CDR3 reads CASRSQGNKNSPLHF. CDR3 in DNA: TGCGCCAGCCGGAGTCAGGGGAACAAAAATTCACCCCTCCACTTT.

This CDR3 is CASSLEQGSINYGYTF. CDR3 sequence (DNA): TGTGCCAGCAGCTTAGAGCAGGGATCCATCAACTATGGCTACACCTTC. This chain connects TRBV7-2 to TRBJ1-2; D is perhaps TRBD1 (5 bases). Trimming took 1 base from V and 2 from J, leaving 14 bases between them. Germline assignment: CDR1 SGHTA and CDR2 FQGNSA. The CDR3 is made up of 16 amino acids.